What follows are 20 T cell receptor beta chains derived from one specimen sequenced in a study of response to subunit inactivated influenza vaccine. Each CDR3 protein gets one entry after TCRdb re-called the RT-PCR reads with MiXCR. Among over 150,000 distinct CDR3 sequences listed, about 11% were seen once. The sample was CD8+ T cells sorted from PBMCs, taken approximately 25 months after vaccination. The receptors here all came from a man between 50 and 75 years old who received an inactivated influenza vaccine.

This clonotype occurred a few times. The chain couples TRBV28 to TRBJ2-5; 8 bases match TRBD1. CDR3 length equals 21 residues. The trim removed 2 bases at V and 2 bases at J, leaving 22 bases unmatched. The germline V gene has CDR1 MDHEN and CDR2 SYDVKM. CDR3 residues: CASSLPGRGRGERAHQETQYF. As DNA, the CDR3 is TGTGCCAGCAGTTTACCAGGCAGGGGGCGCGGAGAGAGAGCCCATCAAGAGACCCAGTACTTC.

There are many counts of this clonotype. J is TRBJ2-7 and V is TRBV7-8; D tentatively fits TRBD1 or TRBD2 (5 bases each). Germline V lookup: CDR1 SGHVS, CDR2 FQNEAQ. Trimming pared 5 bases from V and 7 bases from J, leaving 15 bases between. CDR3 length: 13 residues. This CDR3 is CASSPTEGPEQYF. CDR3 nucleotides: TGTGCCAGCAGCCCCACAGAGGGACCAGAGCAGTACTTC. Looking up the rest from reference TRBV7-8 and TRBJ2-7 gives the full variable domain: GAGVSQSPRYKVAKRGQDVALRCDPISGHVSLFWYQQALGQGPEFLTYFQNEAQLDKSGLPSDRFFAERPEGSVSTLKIQRTQQEDSAVYLCASSPTEGPEQYFGPGTRLTVT.

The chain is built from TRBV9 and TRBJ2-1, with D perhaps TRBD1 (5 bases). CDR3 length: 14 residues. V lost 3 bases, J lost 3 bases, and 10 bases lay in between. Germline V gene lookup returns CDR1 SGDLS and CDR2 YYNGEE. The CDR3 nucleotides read TGTGCCAGCAGCGCCACAGGAGTCTACAATGAGCAGTTCTTC. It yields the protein CASSATGVYNEQFF.

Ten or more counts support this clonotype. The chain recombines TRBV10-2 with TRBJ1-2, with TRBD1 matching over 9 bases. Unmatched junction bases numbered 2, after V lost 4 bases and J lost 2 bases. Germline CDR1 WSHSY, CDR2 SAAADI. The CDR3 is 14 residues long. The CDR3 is CASSAGTGNYGYTF. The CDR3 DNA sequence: TGCGCCAGCAGTGCCGGGACAGGGAACTATGGCTACACCTTC.

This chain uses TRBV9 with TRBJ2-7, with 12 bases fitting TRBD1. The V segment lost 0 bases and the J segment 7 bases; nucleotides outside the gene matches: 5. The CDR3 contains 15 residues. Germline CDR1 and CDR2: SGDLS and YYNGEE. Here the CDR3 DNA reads TGTGCCAGCAGCGTAGAAGGGACAGGGGGCAGTGAGCAGTACTTC. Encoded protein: CASSVEGTGGSEQYF.

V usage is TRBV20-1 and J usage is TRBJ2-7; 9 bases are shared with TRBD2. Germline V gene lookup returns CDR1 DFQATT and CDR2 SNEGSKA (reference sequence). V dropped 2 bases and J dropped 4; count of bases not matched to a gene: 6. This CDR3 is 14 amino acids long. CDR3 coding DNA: TGCAGTGCTAGAACCGGGACTAGCCTTTACGAGCAGTACTTC. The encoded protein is CSARTGTSLYEQYF.

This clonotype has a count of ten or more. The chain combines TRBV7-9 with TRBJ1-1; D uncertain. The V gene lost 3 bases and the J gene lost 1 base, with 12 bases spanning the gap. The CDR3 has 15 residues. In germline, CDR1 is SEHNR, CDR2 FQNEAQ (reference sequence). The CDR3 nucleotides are TGTGCCAGCAGCTTTTTCAGGTGGGAGAACACTGAAGCTTTCTTT. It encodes CASSFFRWENTEAFF.

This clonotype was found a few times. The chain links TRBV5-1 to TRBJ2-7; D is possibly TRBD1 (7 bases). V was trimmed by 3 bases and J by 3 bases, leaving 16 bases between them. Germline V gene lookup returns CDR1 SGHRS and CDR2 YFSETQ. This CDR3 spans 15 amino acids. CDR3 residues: CASSSAGTAGYEQYF. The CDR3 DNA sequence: TGCGCCAGCAGCTCAGCCGGGACAGCGGGCTACGAGCAGTACTTC.

The CDR3 sequence is CAISGMGGPTDTQYF. The CDR3 DNA sequence: TGTGCCATCAGTGGAATGGGAGGGCCAACAGATACGCAGTATTTT. The chain combines TRBV10-3 with TRBJ2-3, with TRBD2 identical over 7 bases. CDR1 ENHRY and CDR2 SYGVKD come from the germline V gene. The length of the CDR3 is 15 residues. The V segment lost 4 bases and the J segment 3 bases; nucleotides outside the gene matches: 7.

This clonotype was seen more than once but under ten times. The CDR3 protein is CASSYTIAGTSGDSSYEQYF. The CDR3 nucleotides are TGTGCCAGCAGCTACACTATAGCCGGGACTAGCGGGGACAGCTCCTACGAGCAGTACTTC. The rearrangement links TRBV11-2 to TRBJ2-7, with 13 bases aligning to TRBD2. The CDR3 totals 20 residues. Per germline, CDR1 SGHAT and CDR2 FQNNGV. The ends lost 4 bases at V and 0 bases at J; junction bases unmatched: 15.

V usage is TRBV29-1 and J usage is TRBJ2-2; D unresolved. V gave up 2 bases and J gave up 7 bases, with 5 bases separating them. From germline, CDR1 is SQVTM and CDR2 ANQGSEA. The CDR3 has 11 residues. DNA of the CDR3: TGCAGCGTTGAATGGGGCGGGGAGCTGTTTTTT. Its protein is CSVEWGGELFF.

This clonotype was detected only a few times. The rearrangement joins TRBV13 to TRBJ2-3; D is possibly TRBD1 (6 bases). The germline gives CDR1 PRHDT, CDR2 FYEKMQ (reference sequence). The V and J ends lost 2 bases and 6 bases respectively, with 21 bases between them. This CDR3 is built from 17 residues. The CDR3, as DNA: TGTGCCAGCAGCTTAAATTCCTTTCTCGTAAGGGGGGATACGCAGTATTTT. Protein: CASSLNSFLVRGDTQYF.

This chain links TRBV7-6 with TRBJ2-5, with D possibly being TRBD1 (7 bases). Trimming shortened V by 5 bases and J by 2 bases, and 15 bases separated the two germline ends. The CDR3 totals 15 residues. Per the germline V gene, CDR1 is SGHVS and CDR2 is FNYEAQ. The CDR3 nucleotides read TGTGCCAGCAGCCCGGAGGGACAGTTACAAGAGACCCAGTACTTC. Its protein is CASSPEGQLQETQYF.

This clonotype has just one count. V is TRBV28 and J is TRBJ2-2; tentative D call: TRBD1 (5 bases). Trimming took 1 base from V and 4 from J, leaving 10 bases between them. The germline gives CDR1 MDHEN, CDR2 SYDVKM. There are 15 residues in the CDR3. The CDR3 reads CASSLYGRVTGELFF. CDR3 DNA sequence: TGTGCCAGCAGTTTATACGGCAGGGTCACCGGGGAGCTGTTTTTT.

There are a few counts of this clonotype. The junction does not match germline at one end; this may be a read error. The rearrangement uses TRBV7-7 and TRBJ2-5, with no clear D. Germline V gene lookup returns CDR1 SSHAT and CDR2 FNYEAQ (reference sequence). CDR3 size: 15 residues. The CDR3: CASSNGMENEETQYF. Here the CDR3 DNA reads TGTGCTAGCAGCAACGGCATGGAAAACGAAGAGACCCAGTACTTC.

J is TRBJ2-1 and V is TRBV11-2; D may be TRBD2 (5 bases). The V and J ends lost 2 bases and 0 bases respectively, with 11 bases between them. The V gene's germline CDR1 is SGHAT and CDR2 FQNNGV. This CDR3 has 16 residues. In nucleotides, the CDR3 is TGTGCCAGCAGCTTAAAGGACTGGAGCTCCTACAATGAGCAGTTCTTC. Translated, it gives CASSLKDWSSYNEQFF.

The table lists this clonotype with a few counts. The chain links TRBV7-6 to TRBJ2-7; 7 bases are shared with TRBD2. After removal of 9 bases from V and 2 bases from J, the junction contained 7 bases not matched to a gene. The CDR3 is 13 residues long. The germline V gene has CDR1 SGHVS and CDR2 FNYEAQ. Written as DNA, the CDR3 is TGTGCCAGTGCCGTGGGGGGGACCTACGAGCAGTACTTC. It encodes CASAVGGTYEQYF.

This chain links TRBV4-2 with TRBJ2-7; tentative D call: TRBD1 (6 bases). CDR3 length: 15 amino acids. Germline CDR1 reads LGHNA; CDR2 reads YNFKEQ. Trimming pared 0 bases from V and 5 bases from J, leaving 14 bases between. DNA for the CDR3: TGTGCCAGCAGCCAAGAACAGGGCTATGAAAACGAGCAGTACTTC. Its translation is CASSQEQGYENEQYF.

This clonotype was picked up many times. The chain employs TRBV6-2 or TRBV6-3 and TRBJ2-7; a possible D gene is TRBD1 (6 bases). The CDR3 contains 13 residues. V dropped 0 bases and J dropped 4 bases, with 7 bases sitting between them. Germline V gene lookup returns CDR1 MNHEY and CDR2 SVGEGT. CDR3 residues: CASSYSQGYEQYF. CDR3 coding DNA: TGTGCCAGCAGTTACTCACAGGGATACGAGCAGTACTTC.

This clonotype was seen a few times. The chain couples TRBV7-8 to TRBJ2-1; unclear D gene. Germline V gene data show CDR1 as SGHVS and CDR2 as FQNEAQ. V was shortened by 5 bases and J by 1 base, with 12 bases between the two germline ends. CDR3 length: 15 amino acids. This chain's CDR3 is CASSRSLGSYNEQFF. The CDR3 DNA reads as TGTGCCAGCAGCCGTTCTTTGGGTTCCTACAATGAGCAGTTCTTC. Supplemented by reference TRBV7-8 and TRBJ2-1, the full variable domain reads GAGVSQSPRYKVAKRGQDVALRCDPISGHVSLFWYQQALGQGPEFLTYFQNEAQLDKSGLPSDRFFAERPEGSVSTLKIQRTQQEDSAVYLCASSRSLGSYNEQFFGPGTRLTVL.